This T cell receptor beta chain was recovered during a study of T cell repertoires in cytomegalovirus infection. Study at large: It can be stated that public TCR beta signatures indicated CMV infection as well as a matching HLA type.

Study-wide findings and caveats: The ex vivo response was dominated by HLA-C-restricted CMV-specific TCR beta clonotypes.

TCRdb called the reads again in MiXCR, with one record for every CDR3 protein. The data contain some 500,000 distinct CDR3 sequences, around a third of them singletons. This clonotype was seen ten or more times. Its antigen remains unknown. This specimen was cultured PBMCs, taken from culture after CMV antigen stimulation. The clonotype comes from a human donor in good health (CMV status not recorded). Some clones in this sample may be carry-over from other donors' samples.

Here the CDR3 reads CASSLVWLAGAAQYF. The CDR3 DNA is TGTGCCAGCAGCTTAGTGTGGCTAGCGGGAGCGGCGCAGTATTTT. The chain uses TRBV7-2 and TRBJ2-3; 10 bases are shared with TRBD2. Germline V gene data show CDR1 as SGHTA and CDR2 as FQGNSA. This CDR3 has 15 amino acids. Trimming took 1 base from V and 10 from J; bases not matched to a gene: 8.